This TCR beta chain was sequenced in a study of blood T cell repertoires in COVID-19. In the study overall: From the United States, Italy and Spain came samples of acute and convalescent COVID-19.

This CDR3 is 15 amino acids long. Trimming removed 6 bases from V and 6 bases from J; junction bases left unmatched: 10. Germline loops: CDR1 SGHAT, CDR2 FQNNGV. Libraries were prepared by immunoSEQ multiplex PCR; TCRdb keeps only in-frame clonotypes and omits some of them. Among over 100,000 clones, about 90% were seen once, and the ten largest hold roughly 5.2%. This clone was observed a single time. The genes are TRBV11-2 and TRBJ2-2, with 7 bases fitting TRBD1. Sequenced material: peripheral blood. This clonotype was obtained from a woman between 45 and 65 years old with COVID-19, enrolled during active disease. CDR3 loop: CASRPSGRGSGELFF. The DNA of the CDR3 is TGTGCCAGCAGGCCATCCGGCAGGGGGTCCGGGGAGCTGTTTTTT.